This T cell receptor beta chain was obtained from a study of beta chain features in type 1 diabetes. At the level of the study: Cells sorted and examined across all samples totaled more than 95,000,000.

The sequenced template was cDNA made from the entire isolated RNA. TCRdb's table, derived via immunoSEQ multiplex PCR, lists solely in-frame clones and lacks some. The sample comprises 300,000 or so clones, around an eighth of which are singletons, and about 0.017% rests with the top ten. Averaging roughly 110 mL, one heparinised blood draw was given by each donor. Each sorted fraction was over 95% pure. This clone was seen only a few times. The antigen remains unidentified. Study-wide results and caveats: It was among patients, rather than healthy donors, that naive, central memory and Treg TCRB repertoires appeared more similar. People with Type 1 diabetes carried modestly yet significantly shorter TCRB CDR3s in all four CD4+ subsets.

Material: naive CD4+ T cells from blood. This receptor was obtained from a man aged 25-45 years with type 1 diabetes.

The CDR3 nucleotides read TGTGCCTGGAAGTCAGGGGGGGAGCTGTTTTTT. Its translation: CAWKSGGELFF. The chain is built from TRBV30 and TRBJ2-2, with D tentatively TRBD1 (5 bases). This CDR3 is built from 11 residues. The germline V gene has CDR1 GTSNPN and CDR2 SVGIG (reference sequence). V gave up 4 bases and J gave up 8 bases, with 8 bases separating them. Full variable domain (rest looked up from reference TRBV30 and TRBJ2-2): SQTIHQWPATLVQPVGSPLSLECTVEGTSNPNLYWYRQAAGRGLQLLFYSVGIGQISSEVPQNLSASRPQDRQFILSSKKLLLSDSGFYLCAWKSGGELFFGEGSRLTVL.